The 21 T cell receptor beta chains below were found in one sample sequenced in a study of blood T cells in healthy people across ages. Next came a second PCR, run for about 6 to 12 cycles, which used a sample-barcoded 5' primer along with a J-beta primer mix. TCRdb processed the 5' RACE reads anew with MiXCR; each CDR3 protein has one entry. This table has 780,000 or so distinct CDR3 sequences, 53% appearing once. Material for sequencing was blood. These receptors were obtained from a man of 80 years or more in good health.

V is TRBV6-6 and J is TRBJ2-6; D gene unclear. Germline V lookup: CDR1 MNHNY, CDR2 SVGAGI (reference sequence). The CDR3 covers 16 residues. Trimming stripped 0 bases from V and 4 bases from J, with 10 bases between. This chain's CDR3 is CASSYSIGSGANVLTF. Written as DNA, the CDR3 is TGTGCCAGCAGTTACTCGATTGGGTCGGGGGCCAACGTCCTGACTTTC.

This clonotype has more than one count but fewer than ten. This chain joins TRBV20-1 and TRBJ2-4, with TRBD2 matching 7 bases. Germline loops: CDR1 DFQATT, CDR2 SNEGSKA (reference sequence). V trimming: 5 bases; J trimming: 0 bases; junction bases outside the gene matches: 10. The CDR3 has 16 amino acids. CDR3 sequence: CSAGTPSGIAKNIQYF. The CDR3 DNA reads as TGCAGTGCTGGAACTCCTAGCGGAATAGCCAAAAACATTCAGTACTTC.

The V call is TRBV6-1, the J call TRBJ1-5, with 7 bases lining up with TRBD1. The V and J ends lost 7 bases and 4 bases, in that order; junction bases with no gene match: 4. From germline, CDR1 is MNHNS and CDR2 SASEGT. The CDR3 is made up of 13 amino acids. The CDR3 sequence: CASMETGNQPQHF. DNA for the CDR3: TGTGCCAGCATGGAGACAGGGAATCAGCCCCAGCATTTT.

The gene calls are TRBV14 and TRBJ2-7, with 8 bases matching TRBD1. After removal of 3 bases from V and 4 bases from J, the junction contained 5 bases not matched to a gene. The CDR3 totals 14 residues. The V gene's germline CDR1 is SGHDN and CDR2 FVKESK. The CDR3 bases are TGTGCCAGCAGCCACAGACAGGGGTGGTACGAGCAGTACTTC. Its protein is CASSHRQGWYEQYF.

There are a few counts of this clonotype. The rearrangement uses TRBV15 and TRBJ2-3, with D perhaps TRBD1 (5 bases). The CDR3 spans 16 residues. The germline V and J ends were trimmed by 1 base and 2 bases, with 13 bases remaining between them. CDR1 LNHNV and CDR2 YYDKDF come from the germline V gene (reference sequence). DNA of the CDR3: TGTGCCACCAGCAGAGCCCAGACAGCTGTCACAGATACGCAGTATTTT. Protein: CATSRAQTAVTDTQYF.

The V and J genes are TRBV27 and TRBJ2-7, with a weak D call TRBD1 (6 bases). The J call is in doubt because the DNA end fits TRBJ2-4 better. Germline V CDR1 and CDR2: MNHEY, SMNVEV (reference sequence). CDR3 length: 15 amino acids. The CDR3: CASSIGAGVGNIQYF. CDR3 coding DNA: TGTGCCAGCAGTATTGGGGCAGGGGTGGGGAACATTCAGTACTTC.

The V call is TRBV20-1, the J call TRBJ2-5; TRBD2 aligns across 16 bases. The trim removed 0 bases at V and 5 bases at J, leaving 12 bases unmatched. Germline loops: CDR1 DFQATT, CDR2 SNEGSKA (reference sequence). The CDR3 totals 19 residues. CDR3 loop: CSARDPGGLAGGPRETQYF. CDR3 bases: TGCAGTGCTAGAGATCCGGGGGGACTAGCGGGAGGGCCTCGGGAGACCCAGTACTTC.

The chain uses TRBV7-2 and TRBJ2-4; TRBD2 is a possible D gene (5 bases). The J call may be in error: the DNA end matches TRBJ2-7 better. Germline CDR1 and CDR2: SGHTA and FQGNSA. The CDR3 runs to 16 residues. This CDR3 reads CASSFRPPQRTYEQYF. CDR3 in DNA: TGTGCCAGCAGCTTCCGACCCCCCCAGCGGACTTACGAGCAGTACTTC.

The chain carries TRBV5-1 and TRBJ2-5, with D maybe TRBD2 (6 bases). The J call may be faulty, since TRBJ2-7 better matches the DNA end. Germline V lookup: CDR1 SGHRS, CDR2 YFSETQ. The CDR3 length is 16 residues. CDR3 residues: CASSRAQTGTGYEQYF. Written as DNA, the CDR3 is TGCGCCAGCAGCCGGGCCCAGACGGGGACTGGCTACGAGCAGTACTTC.

The rearrangement uses TRBV10-3 and TRBJ2-7, with TRBD2 matching 10 bases. CDR3 size: 14 residues. Germline-derived CDR1 and CDR2 are ENHRY and SYGVKD. Trimming at V came to 11 bases and at J to 3 bases, leaving 10 bases not matched to a gene. CDR3 coding DNA: TGTGCCGCCTCTAGCGGGGGAGCGTACTACGAGCAGTACTTC. Its translation is CAASSGGAYYEQYF.

The chain couples TRBV20-1 to TRBJ1-1; 11 bases are a match to TRBD1. The germline CDR1 and CDR2 sequences are DFQATT and SNEGSKA (reference sequence). The length of the CDR3 is 13 residues. Unmatched junction bases numbered 6, after V lost 5 bases and J lost 7 bases. The CDR3 coding sequence is TGCAGTGCTGTGGGACAGGGGGATCTTGAAGCTTTCTTT. Protein product: CSAVGQGDLEAFF.

This clonotype was detected a few times. The chain recombines TRBV4-2 with TRBJ2-7, with no clear D. The CDR3 is made up of 14 amino acids. V was trimmed by 1 base and J by 6 bases, leaving 13 bases between them. CDR1 and CDR2 from the germline V gene are LGHNA and YNFKEQ. Here the CDR3 DNA reads TGTGCCAGCAGCCAAGGGCTAGAGGCAGGCGAGCAGTACTTC. Protein: CASSQGLEAGEQYF.

The chain joins TRBV28 to TRBJ1-4, with a weak D call TRBD1 (6 bases). CDR3 length: 15 amino acids. Trimming removed 6 bases at V and 3 bases at J, with 14 bases between. Germline loops: CDR1 MDHEN, CDR2 SYDVKM. As DNA, the CDR3 is TGTGCCAGCAGGCCCCAACAGGGCGCTAATGAAAAACTGTTTTTT. Translation: CASRPQQGANEKLFF. Looking up the rest from reference TRBV28 and TRBJ1-4 gives the full variable domain: DVKVTQSSRYLVKRTGEKVFLECVQDMDHENMFWYRQDPGLGLRLIYFSYDVKMKEKGDIPEGYSVSREKKERFSLILESASTNQTSMYLCASRPQQGANEKLFFGSGTQLSVL.

The chain is built from TRBV24-1 and TRBJ2-5; D not certain. The ends were cut back, 0 bases at V and 11 bases at J, with 18 bases in the middle. CDR3 length: 15 amino acids. The V gene's germline CDR1 is KGHDR and CDR2 SFDVKD. CDR3 residues: CATSDLRRNNNEQYF. In nucleotides, the CDR3 is TGTGCCACCAGTGATTTGAGGCGTAACAACAATGAGCAGTACTTC.

V and J are TRBV5-1 and TRBJ2-3; weak D call: TRBD1 (6 bases). Trimming left V 7 bases short and J 4 bases short, with 28 bases between. The length of the CDR3 is 18 residues. CDR1 is SGHRS, CDR2 YFSETQ, per germline. In DNA, the CDR3 is TGCGCCAGCTCGACAATTTCAAAAGGCGGACAGAGCCCAGATACGCAGTATTTT. As protein: CASSTISKGGQSPDTQYF.

This clonotype turned up a few times. CDR3 DNA: TGCGCCAGCAGCATGGGACTGGAAGCTTACGAGCAGTACTTC. Protein: CASSMGLEAYEQYF. The rearrangement uses TRBV5-1 and TRBJ2-7; tentatively, D is TRBD2 (6 bases). The CDR3 is 14 residues long. V dropped 4 bases and J dropped 4 bases, with 15 bases sitting between them. CDR1 and CDR2 (germline): SGHRS, YFSETQ. Supplemented by reference TRBV5-1 and TRBJ2-7, the full variable domain reads KAGVTQTPRYLIKTRGQQVTLSCSPISGHRSVSWYQQTPGQGLQFLFEYFSETQRNKGNFPGRFSGRQFSNSRSEMNVSTLELGDSALYLCASSMGLEAYEQYFGPGTRLTVT.

Many counts were recorded for this clonotype. The V call is TRBV6-2 or TRBV6-3, the J call TRBJ2-3; D remains ambiguous. Germline V lookup: CDR1 MNHEY, CDR2 SVGEGT. The CDR3 has 13 residues. With 2 bases removed from V and 0 bases from J, the gap between germline ends came to 3 bases. CDR3 region: CASSYGSTDTQYF. In DNA, the CDR3 is TGTGCCAGCAGTTACGGCAGCACAGATACGCAGTATTTT.

V is TRBV27 and J is TRBJ1-2, with D hard to call. V dropped 5 bases and J dropped 0 bases, with 10 bases sitting between them. The CDR3 totals 14 residues. The germline V gene has CDR1 MNHEY and CDR2 SMNVEV (reference sequence). In nucleotides, the CDR3 is TGTGCCAGCAGTCGCGTCGGTACTAACTATGGCTACACCTTC. It codes for CASSRVGTNYGYTF.

V is TRBV20-1 and J is TRBJ2-1; 9 bases map to TRBD2. Germline CDR1 reads DFQATT; CDR2 reads SNEGSKA (reference sequence). The V and J ends lost 6 bases and 8 bases, in that order; junction bases with no gene match: 11. The CDR3 extends over 14 amino acids. Written as DNA, the CDR3 is TGCAGTGCCCCCCGAGCGGGAGGAGCGCATGAGCAGTTCTTC. The encoded protein is CSAPRAGGAHEQFF.

The J gene is TRBJ2-7, the V gene TRBV4-1; 7 bases match TRBD1. This CDR3 is 15 amino acids long. V dropped 1 base and J dropped 0; count of bases not matched to a gene: 3. The germline V gene encodes CDR1 MGHRA and CDR2 YSYEKL. The CDR3 DNA follows: TGCGCCAGCAGCCAAGGTCCAGGGGGCTCCTACGAGCAGTACTTC. It encodes CASSQGPGGSYEQYF.

The chain combines TRBV4-2 with TRBJ2-7; D is uncertain. The CDR3 extends over 14 amino acids. V gave up 0 bases and J gave up 2 bases, with 8 bases separating them. From germline, CDR1 is LGHNA and CDR2 YNFKEQ. CDR3 protein: CASSQERTTYEQYF. In nucleotides, the CDR3 is TGTGCCAGCAGCCAAGAGCGGACGACCTACGAGCAGTACTTC.